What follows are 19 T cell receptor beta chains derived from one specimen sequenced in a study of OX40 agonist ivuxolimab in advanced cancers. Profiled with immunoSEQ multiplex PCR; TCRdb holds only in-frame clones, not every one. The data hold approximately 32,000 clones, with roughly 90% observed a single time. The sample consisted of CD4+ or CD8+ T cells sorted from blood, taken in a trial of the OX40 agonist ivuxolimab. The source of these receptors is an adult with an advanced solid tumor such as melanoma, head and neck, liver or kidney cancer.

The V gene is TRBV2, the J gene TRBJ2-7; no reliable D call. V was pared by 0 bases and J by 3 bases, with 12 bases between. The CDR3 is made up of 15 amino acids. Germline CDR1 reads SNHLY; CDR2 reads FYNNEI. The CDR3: CASSEAALSGYEQYF. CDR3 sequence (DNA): TGTGCCAGCAGTGAAGCTGCCTTGTCGGGCTACGAGCAGTACTTC.

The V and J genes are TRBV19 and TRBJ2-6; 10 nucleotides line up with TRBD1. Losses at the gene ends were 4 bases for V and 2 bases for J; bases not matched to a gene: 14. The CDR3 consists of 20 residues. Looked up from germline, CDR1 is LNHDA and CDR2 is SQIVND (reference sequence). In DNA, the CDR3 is TGTGCCAGTAGTACGGACAACCCCCGGACAGGGGGAACTGGGGCCAACGTCCTGACTTTC. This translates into CASSTDNPRTGGTGANVLTF. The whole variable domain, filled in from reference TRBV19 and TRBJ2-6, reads DGGITQSPKYLFRKEGQNVTLSCEQNLNHDAMYWYRQDPGQGLRLIYYSQIVNDFQKGDIAEGYSVSREKKESFPLTVTSAQKNPTAFYLCASSTDNPRTGGTGANVLTFGAGSRLTVL.

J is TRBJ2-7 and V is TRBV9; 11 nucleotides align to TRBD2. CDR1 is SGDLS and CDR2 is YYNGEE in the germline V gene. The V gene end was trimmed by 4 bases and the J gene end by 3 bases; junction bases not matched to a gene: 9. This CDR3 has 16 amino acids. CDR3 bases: TGTGCCAGCAGCTTAGGGACGGGGACTAGCGGCTACGAGCAGTACTTC. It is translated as CASSLGTGTSGYEQYF.

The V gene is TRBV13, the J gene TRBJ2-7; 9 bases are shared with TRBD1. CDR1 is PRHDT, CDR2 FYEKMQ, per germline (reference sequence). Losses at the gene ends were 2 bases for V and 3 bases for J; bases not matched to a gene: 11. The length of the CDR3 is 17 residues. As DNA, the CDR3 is TGTGCCAGCAGCTTATGGGGACAGGGCCAGGTAAACTACGAGCAGTACTTC. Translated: CASSLWGQGQVNYEQYF.

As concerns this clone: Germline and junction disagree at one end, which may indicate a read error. CDR3 residues: CASSGVNQPLHF. CDR3 in DNA: TGTGCCAGCAGTGGTGTCAATCAGCCCCTGCATTTT. The V gene is TRBV6-6, the J gene TRBJ1-5; D is uncertain. Germline V CDR1 and CDR2: MNHNY, SVGAGI (reference sequence). The CDR3 runs 12 residues.

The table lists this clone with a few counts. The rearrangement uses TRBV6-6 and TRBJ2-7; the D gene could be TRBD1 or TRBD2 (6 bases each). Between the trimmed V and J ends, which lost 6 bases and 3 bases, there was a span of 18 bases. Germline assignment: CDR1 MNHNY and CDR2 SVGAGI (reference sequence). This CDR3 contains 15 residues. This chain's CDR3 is CASSAGPGVDYEQYF. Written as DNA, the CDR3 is TGTGCCAGCAGCGCGGGGCCAGGGGTGGACTACGAGCAGTACTTC.

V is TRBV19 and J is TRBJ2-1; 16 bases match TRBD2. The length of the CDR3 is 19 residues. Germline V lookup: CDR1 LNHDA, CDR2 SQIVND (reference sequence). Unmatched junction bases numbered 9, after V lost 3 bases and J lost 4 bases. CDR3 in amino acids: CASSIPPGLAGGIYNEQFF. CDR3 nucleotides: TGTGCCAGTAGTATTCCCCCGGGACTAGCGGGAGGGATTTACAATGAGCAGTTCTTC.

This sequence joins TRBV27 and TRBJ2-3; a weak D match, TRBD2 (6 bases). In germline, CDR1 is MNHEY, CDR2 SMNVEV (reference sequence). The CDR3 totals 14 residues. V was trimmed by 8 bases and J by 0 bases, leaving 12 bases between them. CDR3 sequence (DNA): TGTGCCAGCGGACGGGGACTCAGCACAGATACGCAGTATTTT. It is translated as CASGRGLSTDTQYF.

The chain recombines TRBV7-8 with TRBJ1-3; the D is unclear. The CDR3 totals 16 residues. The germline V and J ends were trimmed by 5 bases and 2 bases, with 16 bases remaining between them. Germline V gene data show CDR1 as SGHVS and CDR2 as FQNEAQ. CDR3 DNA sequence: TGTGCCAGCAGCCCCCGCTCGGGTGGCACTGGAAACACCATATATTTT. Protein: CASSPRSGGTGNTIYF. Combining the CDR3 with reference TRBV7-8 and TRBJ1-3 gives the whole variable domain GAGVSQSPRYKVAKRGQDVALRCDPISGHVSLFWYQQALGQGPEFLTYFQNEAQLDKSGLPSDRFFAERPEGSVSTLKIQRTQQEDSAVYLCASSPRSGGTGNTIYFGEGSWLTVV.

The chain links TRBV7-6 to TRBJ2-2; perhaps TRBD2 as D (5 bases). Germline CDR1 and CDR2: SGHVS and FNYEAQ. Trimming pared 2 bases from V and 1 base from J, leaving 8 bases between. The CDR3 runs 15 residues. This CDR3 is CASSLIGVNTGELFF. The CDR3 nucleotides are TGTGCCAGCAGCTTAATCGGGGTGAACACCGGGGAGCTGTTTTTT.

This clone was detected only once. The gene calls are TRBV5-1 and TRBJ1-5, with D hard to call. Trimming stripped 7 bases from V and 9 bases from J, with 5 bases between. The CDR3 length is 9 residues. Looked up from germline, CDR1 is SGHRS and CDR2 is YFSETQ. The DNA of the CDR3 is TGCGCCAGCCCAAGGCCCCAGCATTTT. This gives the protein CASPRPQHF.

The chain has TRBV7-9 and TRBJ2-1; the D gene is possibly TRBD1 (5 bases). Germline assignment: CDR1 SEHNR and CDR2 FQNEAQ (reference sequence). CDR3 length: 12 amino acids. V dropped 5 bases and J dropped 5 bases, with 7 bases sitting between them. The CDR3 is CASSGHDNEQFF. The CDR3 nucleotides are TGTGCCAGCAGCGGACACGACAATGAGCAGTTCTTC.

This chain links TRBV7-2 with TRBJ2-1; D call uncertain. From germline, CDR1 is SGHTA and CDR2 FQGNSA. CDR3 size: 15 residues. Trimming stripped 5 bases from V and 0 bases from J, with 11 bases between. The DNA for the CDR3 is TGTGCCAGCAGCCCAAGAGTTCGCTCCTACAATGAGCAGTTCTTC. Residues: CASSPRVRSYNEQFF.

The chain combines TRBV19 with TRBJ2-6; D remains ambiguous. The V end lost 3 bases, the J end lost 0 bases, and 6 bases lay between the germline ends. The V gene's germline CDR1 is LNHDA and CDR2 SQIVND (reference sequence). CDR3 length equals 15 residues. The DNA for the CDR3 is TGTGCCAGTAGTATCGACAACTCTGGGGCCAACGTCCTGACTTTC. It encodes CASSIDNSGANVLTF.

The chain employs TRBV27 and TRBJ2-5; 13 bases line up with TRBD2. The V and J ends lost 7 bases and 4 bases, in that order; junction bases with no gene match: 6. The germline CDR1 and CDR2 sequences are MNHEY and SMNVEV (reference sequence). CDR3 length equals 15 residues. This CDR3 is CASNLLAGGPETQYF. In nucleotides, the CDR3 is TGTGCCAGCAACCTACTAGCGGGGGGGCCAGAGACCCAGTACTTC.

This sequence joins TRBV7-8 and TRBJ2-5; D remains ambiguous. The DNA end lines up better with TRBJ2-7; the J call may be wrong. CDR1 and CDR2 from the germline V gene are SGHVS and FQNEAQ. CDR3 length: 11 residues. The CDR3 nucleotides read TGTGCCAGCAGCTTTAGATACGAGCAGTACTTC. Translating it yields CASSFRYEQYF.

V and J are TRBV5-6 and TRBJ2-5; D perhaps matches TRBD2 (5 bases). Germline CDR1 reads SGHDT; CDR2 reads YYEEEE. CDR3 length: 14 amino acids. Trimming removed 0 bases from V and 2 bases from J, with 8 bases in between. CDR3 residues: CASSLGTGQETQYF. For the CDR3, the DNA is TGTGCCAGCAGCTTGGGAACGGGACAAGAGACCCAGTACTTC.

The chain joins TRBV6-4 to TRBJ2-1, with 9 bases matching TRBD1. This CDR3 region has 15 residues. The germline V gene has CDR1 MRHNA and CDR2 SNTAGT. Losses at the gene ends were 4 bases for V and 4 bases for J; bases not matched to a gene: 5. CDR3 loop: CASSGGTGSYNEQFF. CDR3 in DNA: TGTGCCAGCAGTGGCGGGACAGGGAGTTACAATGAGCAGTTCTTC.

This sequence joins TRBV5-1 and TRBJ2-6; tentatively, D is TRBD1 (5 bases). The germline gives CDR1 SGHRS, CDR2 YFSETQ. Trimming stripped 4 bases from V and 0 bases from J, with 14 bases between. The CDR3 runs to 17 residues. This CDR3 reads CASSATAYYSGANVLTF. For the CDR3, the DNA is TGCGCCAGCAGCGCGACAGCCTATTACTCTGGGGCCAACGTCCTGACTTTC.